What follows are 19 T cell receptor beta chains derived from one specimen sequenced in a study of radiotherapy plus CTLA-4 blockade in lung cancer. Produced via immunoSEQ multiplex PCR; TCRdb's table is partial and in-frame only. The sample lists 35,000 to 55,000 clones; around 77% were seen once. The material was peripheral blood, obtained from a patient treated with radiotherapy plus ipilimumab. The receptors shown here come from a human donor with non-small cell lung cancer whose response to radiotherapy plus ipilimumab could not be evaluated.

The rearrangement uses TRBV4-3 and TRBJ2-2; D perhaps matches TRBD1 (5 bases). V gave up 1 base and J gave up 7 bases, with 10 bases separating them. Looked up from germline, CDR1 is LGHNA and CDR2 is YSLEER. The CDR3 length is 14 residues. The CDR3 spells CASSQALDSGELFF. CDR3 DNA sequence: TGCGCCAGCAGCCAAGCCCTTGACAGCGGGGAGCTGTTTTTT.

V gene TRBV7-9 combines with J gene TRBJ1-2; D uncertain. Germline V gives CDR1 SEHNR, CDR2 FQNEAQ (reference sequence). The V and J ends lost 3 bases and 5 bases respectively, with 7 bases between them. The CDR3 loop spans 12 amino acids. In DNA form, the CDR3 reads TGTGCCAGCAGCTTGGAGGGATATGGCTACACCTTC. It translates to CASSLEGYGYTF.

The chain links TRBV7-9 to TRBJ2-6; D gene uncertain. Looked up from germline, CDR1 is SEHNR and CDR2 is FQNEAQ (reference sequence). The CDR3 totals 15 residues. The ends were cut back, 2 bases at V and 0 bases at J, with 5 bases in the middle. The CDR3 protein is CASSLWHSGANVLTF. The DNA of the CDR3 is TGTGCCAGCAGCTTATGGCACTCTGGGGCCAACGTCCTGACTTTC.

The rearrangement uses TRBV11-2 and TRBJ2-7; no firm D call. CDR3 size: 14 residues. Germline V gene data show CDR1 as SGHAT and CDR2 as FQNNGV. V dropped 2 bases and J dropped 2 bases, with 10 bases sitting between them. The CDR3 loop is CASSLNRSPYEQYF. The CDR3 coding sequence is TGTGCCAGCAGCTTAAATAGGAGCCCCTACGAGCAGTACTTC.

This clone was seen more than once but under ten times. J is TRBJ1-4 and V is TRBV18; D gene uncertain. The CDR3 spans 18 residues. Germline values: CDR1 KGHSH, CDR2 LQKENI. Trimming took off 3 bases at V and 0 bases at J, with 17 bases between the two ends. For the CDR3, the DNA is TGTGCCAGCTCACCGTCCCACTCCTCCGATGCAACTAATGAAAAACTGTTTTTT. As protein: CASSPSHSSDATNEKLFF.

The CDR3 DNA follows: TGCGCCAGCAGCCAAGGCAGGAATCCCTCCTATAATTCACCCCTCCACTTT. Encoded protein: CASSQGRNPSYNSPLHF. The rearrangement joins TRBV4-3 to TRBJ1-6, with no clear D. Germline V CDR1 and CDR2: LGHNA, YSLEER. Trimming cost V 1 base and J 0 bases, with 10 bases left between them. The CDR3 is 17 amino acids.

The J gene is TRBJ1-2, the V gene TRBV28, with 8 bases identical to TRBD1. The V segment lost 6 bases and the J segment 8 bases; nucleotides outside the gene matches: 8. Germline V gene data show CDR1 as MDHEN and CDR2 as SYDVKM. The CDR3 has 13 amino acids. In nucleotides, the CDR3 is TGTGCCAGCAGCATGACAGGGGCGTCGGGCTACACCTTC. It encodes CASSMTGASGYTF.

A few counts support this clone. The gene calls are TRBV7-9 and TRBJ2-7, with D maybe TRBD1 (6 bases). Trimming pared 2 bases from V and 4 bases from J, leaving 6 bases between. The CDR3 consists of 12 residues. Germline CDR1 SEHNR, CDR2 FQNEAQ (reference sequence). CDR3 DNA sequence: TGTGCCAGCAGCTTACAGGGGTACGAGCAGTACTTC. It codes for CASSLQGYEQYF.

This clone was found a few times. This chain joins TRBV18 and TRBJ1-5, with D perhaps TRBD1 (6 bases). Trimming shortened V by 3 bases and J by 5 bases, and 14 bases separated the two germline ends. In germline, CDR1 is KGHSH, CDR2 LQKENI. This CDR3 is 15 amino acids long. CDR3 coding DNA: TGTGCCAGCTCACCTACGGACAGCTACGATCAGCCCCAGCATTTT. It codes for CASSPTDSYDQPQHF.

The CDR3 DNA follows: TGTGCCAGCAGCGTAGATACAGGTGAAGCTTTCTTT. As protein: CASSVDTGEAFF. The chain uses TRBV9 and TRBJ1-1; D possibly corresponds to TRBD1 (5 bases). CDR3 length: 12 amino acids. Trimming left V 0 bases short and J 7 bases short, with 7 bases between. CDR1 is SGDLS and CDR2 is YYNGEE in the germline V gene.

The chain recombines TRBV30 with TRBJ1-2; no clear D gene. The CDR3 consists of 12 residues. Trimming removed 3 bases from V and 7 bases from J, with 12 bases in between. The V gene's germline CDR1 is GTSNPN and CDR2 SVGIG (reference sequence). CDR3 loop: CAWSETRGGYTF. CDR3 nucleotides: TGTGCCTGGAGCGAAACCCGGGGTGGCTACACCTTC.

This clone was found a few times. The V gene is TRBV7-2, the J gene TRBJ2-3, with 13 bases identical to TRBD2. Germline trimming cut 2 bases from V and 9 bases from J; bases unmatched to any gene: 5. CDR1 SGHTA and CDR2 FQGNSA come from the germline V gene. The CDR3 is made up of 15 amino acids. DNA for the CDR3: TGTGCCAGCAGCTTAACTAGCGGGGGGGCAAAAACGCAGTATTTT. As protein: CASSLTSGGAKTQYF.

This chain uses TRBV10-2 with TRBJ2-7, with 9 positions matching TRBD2. Per germline, CDR1 WSHSY and CDR2 SAAADI. The CDR3 extends over 13 amino acids. Losses at the gene ends were 7 bases for V and 4 bases for J; bases not matched to a gene: 5. The CDR3 region has the DNA TGCGCCAGCAAAATAGCGGGAGCTTACGAGCAGTACTTC. Translated: CASKIAGAYEQYF.

The chain carries TRBV19 and TRBJ1-3; 8 positions match TRBD1. V shed 9 bases and J 3 bases; nucleotides not matched to a gene: 7. Germline-derived CDR1 and CDR2 are LNHDA and SQIVND (reference sequence). This CDR3 is built from 14 residues. CDR3 region: CASLQGAFGNTIYF. CDR3 in DNA: TGTGCCAGCCTCCAGGGGGCTTTTGGAAACACCATATATTTT.

The chain recombines TRBV6-5 with TRBJ2-7; 7 positions match TRBD1. The CDR3 runs 15 residues. The germline CDR1 and CDR2 sequences are MNHEY and SVGAGI. The ends lost 6 bases at V and 3 bases at J; junction bases unmatched: 11. This CDR3 reads CASSPGDSLNYEQYF. The DNA of the CDR3 is TGTGCCAGCAGCCCCGGGGACAGCCTCAACTACGAGCAGTACTTC.

The chain is built from TRBV19 and TRBJ2-2; 7 nucleotides agree with TRBD1. The CDR3 extends over 17 amino acids. Germline lookup yields CDR1 LNHDA and CDR2 SQIVND (reference sequence). V trimming: 3 bases; J trimming: 0 bases; junction bases outside the gene matches: 7. In DNA form, the CDR3 reads TGTGCCAGTAGTATGTATGGCAGGGGGACGAACACCGGGGAGCTGTTTTTT. Protein: CASSMYGRGTNTGELFF.

This clone was seen more than once but under ten times. CDR3 residues: CASSIAQGDTEAFF. The CDR3 region has the DNA TGTGCCAGTAGTATAGCGCAGGGGGACACTGAAGCTTTCTTT. This chain links TRBV19 with TRBJ1-1; 7 bases line up with TRBD1. The CDR3 spans 14 residues. Germline trimming cut 1 base from V and 3 bases from J; bases unmatched to any gene: 2. From germline, CDR1 is LNHDA and CDR2 SQIVND (reference sequence). The full variable domain, in which reference TRBV19 and TRBJ1-1 provide the parts outside the CDR3, is DGGITQSPKYLFRKEGQNVTLSCEQNLNHDAMYWYRQDPGQGLRLIYYSQIVNDFQKGDIAEGYSVSREKKESFPLTVTSAQKNPTAFYLCASSIAQGDTEAFFGQGTRLTVV.

The rearrangement joins TRBV4-2 to TRBJ2-1, with 11 bases identical to TRBD2. Germline V lookup: CDR1 LGHNA, CDR2 YNFKEQ. This CDR3 is 21 amino acids long. The V and J ends lost 0 bases and 8 bases, in that order; junction bases with no gene match: 21. The CDR3 region is CASSQDNRVYRRASGGYEQFF. The CDR3 DNA reads as TGTGCCAGCAGCCAAGATAACAGGGTCTACCGCAGGGCTAGCGGGGGGTATGAGCAGTTCTTC.

The chain couples TRBV5-1 to TRBJ2-7; 7 nucleotides align to TRBD1. The V segment lost 0 bases and the J segment 6 bases; nucleotides outside the gene matches: 3. The germline CDR1 and CDR2 sequences are SGHRS and YFSETQ. The CDR3 contains 13 residues. For the CDR3, the DNA is TGCGCCAGCAGCTTGGGCCGGGACAGCGAGCAGTACTTC. Its translation: CASSLGRDSEQYF. Full variable domain (remainder filled in from reference TRBV5-1 and TRBJ2-7): KAGVTQTPRYLIKTRGQQVTLSCSPISGHRSVSWYQQTPGQGLQFLFEYFSETQRNKGNFPGRFSGRQFSNSRSEMNVSTLELGDSALYLCASSLGRDSEQYFGPGTRLTVT.